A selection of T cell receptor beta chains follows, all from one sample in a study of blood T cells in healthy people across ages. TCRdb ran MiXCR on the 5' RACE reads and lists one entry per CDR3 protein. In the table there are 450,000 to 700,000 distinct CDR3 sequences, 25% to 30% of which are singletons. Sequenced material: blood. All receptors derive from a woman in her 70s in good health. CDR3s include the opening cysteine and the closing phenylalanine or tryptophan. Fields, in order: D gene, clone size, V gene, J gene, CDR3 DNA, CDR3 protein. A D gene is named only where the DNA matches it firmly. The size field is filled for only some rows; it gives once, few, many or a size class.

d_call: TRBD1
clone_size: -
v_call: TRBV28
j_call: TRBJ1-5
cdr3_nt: TGTGCCAGCAGCCTCCTTCAGGGGGCTAGCAATCAGCCCCAGCATTTT
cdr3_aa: CASSLLQGASNQPQHF

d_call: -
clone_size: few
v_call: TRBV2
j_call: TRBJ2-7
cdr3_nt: TGTGCCAGCACCACACGCTACGCTATAGGCGAGCAGTACTTC
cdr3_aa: CASTTRYAIGEQYF

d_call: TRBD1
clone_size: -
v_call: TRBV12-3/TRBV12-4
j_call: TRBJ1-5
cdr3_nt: TGTGCCAGCAGCATCGGGACAGTTAGCAATCAGCCCCAGCATTTT
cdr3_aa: CASSIGTVSNQPQHF

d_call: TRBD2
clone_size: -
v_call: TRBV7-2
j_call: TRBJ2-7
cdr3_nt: TGTGCCAGCAACCCACTAGCGGACTCCTACGAGCAGTACTTC
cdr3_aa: CASNPLADSYEQYF

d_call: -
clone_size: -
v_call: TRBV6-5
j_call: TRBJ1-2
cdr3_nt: TGTGCCAGCAGTTACTCTCTGACAGGCCTGGGGCCTCGATATGGCTACACCTTC
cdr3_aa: CASSYSLTGLGPRYGYTF

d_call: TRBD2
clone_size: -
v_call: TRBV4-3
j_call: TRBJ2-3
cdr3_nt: TGCGCCAGCAGCCTACTGGCGGGGGGGCGACGCACGCAGTATTTT
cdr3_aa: CASSLLAGGRRTQYF

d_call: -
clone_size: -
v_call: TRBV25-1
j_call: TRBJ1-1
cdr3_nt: TGTGCCAGCAGGAACACGGGCAGAGACACTGAAGCTTTCTTT
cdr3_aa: CASRNTGRDTEAFF

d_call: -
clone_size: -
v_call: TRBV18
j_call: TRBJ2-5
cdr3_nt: TGTGCCAGCTCACCATGGGAGACCCAGTACTTC
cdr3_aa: CASSPWETQYF

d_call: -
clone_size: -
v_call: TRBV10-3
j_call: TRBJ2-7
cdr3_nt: TGTGCCATCATGGCGGGGATACCCATTTACGAGCAGTACTTC
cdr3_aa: CAIMAGIPIYEQYF

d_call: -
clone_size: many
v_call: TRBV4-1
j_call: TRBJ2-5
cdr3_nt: TGCGCCAGCAGCCAACCATCTGGGGGTTCCAGGCAGACCCAGTACTTC
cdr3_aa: CASSQPSGGSRQTQYF

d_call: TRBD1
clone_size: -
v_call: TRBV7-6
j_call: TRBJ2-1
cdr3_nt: TGTGCCAGCAGCTTCCTGGACAGGGGGCCGGATAATGAGCAGTTCTTC
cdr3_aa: CASSFLDRGPDNEQFF

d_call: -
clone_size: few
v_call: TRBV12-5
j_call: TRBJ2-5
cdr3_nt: TGTGCTAGTGGTCGAAGAGGGACCCAGTACTTC
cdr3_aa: CASGRRGTQYF

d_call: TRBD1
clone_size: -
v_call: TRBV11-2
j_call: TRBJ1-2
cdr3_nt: TGTGCCAGCAGCTTAGCCGGGACAGGCGTTCGAGGCTACACCTTC
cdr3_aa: CASSLAGTGVRGYTF

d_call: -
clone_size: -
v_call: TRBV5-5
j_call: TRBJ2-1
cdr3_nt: TGTGCCAGCAGCTTGGTGCCGGAGGATGAGCAGTTCTTC
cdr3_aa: CASSLVPEDEQFF

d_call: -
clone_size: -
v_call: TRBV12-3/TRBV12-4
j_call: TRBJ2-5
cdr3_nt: TGTGCCAGCAGTCCCGAGGTCCCAGGCCAGGCAGAGACCCAGTACTTC
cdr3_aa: CASSPEVPGQAETQYF

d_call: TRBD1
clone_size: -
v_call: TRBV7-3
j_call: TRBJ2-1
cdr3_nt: TGTGCCAGCAGCCCAACATTGACAGGGGCCAAACCCTACAATGAGCAGTTCTTC
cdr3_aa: CASSPTLTGAKPYNEQFF

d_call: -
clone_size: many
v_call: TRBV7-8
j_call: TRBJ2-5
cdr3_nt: TGTGCCAGCAGCTCCCCCGGGCAGTTCCAAGAGACCCAGTACTTC
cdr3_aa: CASSSPGQFQETQYF

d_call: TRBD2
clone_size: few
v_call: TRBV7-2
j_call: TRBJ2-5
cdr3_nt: TGTGCCAGCAGCTTAGAAGGGACTAGTGGGGAGACCCAGTACTTC
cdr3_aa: CASSLEGTSGETQYF

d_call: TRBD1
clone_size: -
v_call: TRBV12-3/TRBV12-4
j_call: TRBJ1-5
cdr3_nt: TGTGCCAGCAGCTTTGGTCTCGACAGGGGATTTTGGCAGCCCCAGCATTTT
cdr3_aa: CASSFGLDRGFWQPQHF

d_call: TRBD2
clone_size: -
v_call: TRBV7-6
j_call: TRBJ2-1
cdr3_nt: TGTGCCAGCAGCTTAGGGGGACTAGACAACTACAATGAGCAGTTCTTC
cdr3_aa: CASSLGGLDNYNEQFF

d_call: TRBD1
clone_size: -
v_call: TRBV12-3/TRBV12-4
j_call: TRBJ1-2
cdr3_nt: TGTGCCAGCACAAGTCCCGGACAGGGGGCTTCCACCTACACCTTC
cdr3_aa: CASTSPGQGASTYTF

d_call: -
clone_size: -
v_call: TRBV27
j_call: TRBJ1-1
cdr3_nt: TGTGCCAGCAGTTCTGCGGGATGGGGCAGGGGAGGTTTGGCTTTCTTT
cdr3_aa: CASSSAGWGRGGLAFF

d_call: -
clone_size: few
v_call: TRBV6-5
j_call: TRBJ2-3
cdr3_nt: TGTGCCAGCAGCTACGGACTCCGGGGGGATACGCAGTATTTT
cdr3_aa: CASSYGLRGDTQYF

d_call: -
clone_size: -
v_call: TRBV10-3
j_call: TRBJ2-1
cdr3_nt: TGTGCCATCGGGGGCTACAATGAGCAGTTCTTC
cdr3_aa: CAIGGYNEQFF

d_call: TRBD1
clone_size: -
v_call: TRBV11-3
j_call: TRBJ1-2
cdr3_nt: TGTGCCAGCAGCTCACAGGGGGCAAGGGGCTACACCTTC
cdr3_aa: CASSSQGARGYTF

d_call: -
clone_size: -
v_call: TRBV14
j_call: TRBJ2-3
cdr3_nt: TGTGCCAGCAGCCAAGCGGATGCAGGTACGCAGTATTTT
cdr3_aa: CASSQADAGTQYF

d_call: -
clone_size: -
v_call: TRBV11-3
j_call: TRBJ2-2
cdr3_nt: TGTGCCAGCAGCTTATTAGCAGGGTCGAGGACCGGGGAGCTGTTTTTT
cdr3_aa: CASSLLAGSRTGELFF

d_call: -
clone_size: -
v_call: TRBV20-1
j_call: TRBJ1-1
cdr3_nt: TGCAGTGCTAGAGATCCGGGCCTGAACACTGAAGCTTTCTTT
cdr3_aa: CSARDPGLNTEAFF